These T cell receptor beta chains were read from a single sample in a study of cytomegalovirus exposure and HLA in healthy donors. Clones were read by immunoSEQ multiplex PCR, and TCRdb kept only the in-frame ones, dropping some. This sample has around 190,000 clones, with roughly 80% found just once. The sample consisted of PBMCs. Every receptor here comes from a female donor in good health and CMV-seronegative. Both conserved end residues are part of each CDR3. Each record gives: D gene, V gene, J gene, CDR3 protein, CDR3 DNA. A D gene is named only where the DNA matches it firmly.

TRBD1	TRBV6-5	TRBJ2-5	CASSYSNRGREETQYF	TGTGCCAGCAGTTACTCGAACAGGGGGCGCGAAGAGACCCAGTACTTC
NA	TRBV19	TRBJ1-2	CASSPGPDRNPVYGYTF	TGTGCCAGTAGTCCTGGGCCCGATCGAAACCCTGTCTATGGCTACACCTTC
TRBD2	TRBV11-2	TRBJ2-7	CASSLGLVAYEQYF	TGTGCCAGCAGCCTCGGACTAGTCGCCTACGAGCAGTACTTC
NA	TRBV12-5	TRBJ1-1	CASGLDSGTEAFF	TGTGCTAGTGGTTTGGACTCGGGGACTGAAGCTTTCTTT
NA	TRBV18	TRBJ2-3	CASSPHSGETQYF	TGTGCCAGCTCACCCCATAGCGGAGAAACGCAGTATTTT
TRBD1	TRBV2	TRBJ2-2	CASSRQGGNTGELFF	TGTGCCAGCAGTCGACAGGGGGGGAACACCGGGGAGCTGTTTTTT
TRBD1	TRBV18	TRBJ1-4	CASSPRQGTEKLFF	TGTGCCAGCTCACCAAGACAGGGTACGGAAAAACTGTTTTTT
TRBD2	TRBV4-1	TRBJ2-1	CASSPISGGAYNEQFF	TGCGCCAGCAGCCCTATTAGCGGGGGGGCCTACAATGAGCAGTTCTTC
TRBD1	TRBV27	TRBJ1-2	CASTPRGQLNGYTF	TGTGCCAGCACCCCGCGGGGACAGCTTAATGGCTACACCTTC
TRBD2	TRBV30	TRBJ2-4	CAWRAPGLAGGPGKNIQYF	TGTGCCTGGAGAGCCCCGGGACTAGCGGGGGGGCCGGGCAAAAACATTCAGTACTTC
TRBD1	TRBV7-2	TRBJ1-5	CASSHGTDFLPQHF	TGTGCCAGCAGCCATGGGACAGATTTCCTGCCCCAGCATTTT
TRBD2	TRBV7-6	TRBJ2-1	CASSLYSGTYNEQFF	TGTGCCAGCAGCTTATACAGCGGGACGTACAATGAGCAGTTCTTC
NA	TRBV27	TRBJ2-6	CASSLRGSGANVLTF	TGTGCCAGCAGTTTAAGGGGTTCTGGGGCCAACGTCCTGACTTTC
TRBD2	TRBV29-1	TRBJ2-7	CSGSGGSTYEQYF	TGCAGCGGAAGCGGGGGCTCCACCTACGAGCAGTACTTC
NA	TRBV29-1	TRBJ2-4	CSVEVGSGAKNIQYF	TGCAGCGTTGAAGTAGGGTCGGGGGCCAAAAACATTCAGTACTTC
NA	TRBV18	TRBJ1-1	CASSPPRNTEAFF	TGTGCCAGCTCACCCCCGAGGAACACTGAAGCTTTCTTT
TRBD2	TRBV9	TRBJ2-1	CASSVASLAGVYEQFF	TGTGCCAGCAGCGTAGCCTCACTAGCGGGGGTTTATGAGCAGTTCTTC